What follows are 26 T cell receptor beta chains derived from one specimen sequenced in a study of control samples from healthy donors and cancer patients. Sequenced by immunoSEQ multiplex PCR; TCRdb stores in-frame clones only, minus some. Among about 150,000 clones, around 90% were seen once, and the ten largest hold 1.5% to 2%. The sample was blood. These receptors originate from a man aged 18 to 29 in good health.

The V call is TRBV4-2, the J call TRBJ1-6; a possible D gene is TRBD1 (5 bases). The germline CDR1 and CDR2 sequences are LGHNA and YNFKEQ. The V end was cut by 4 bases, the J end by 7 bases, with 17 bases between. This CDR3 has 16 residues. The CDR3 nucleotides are TGTGCCAGCAGCCGCGGTCCCGGGGCCGACAATTCACCCCTCCACTTT. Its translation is CASSRGPGADNSPLHF.

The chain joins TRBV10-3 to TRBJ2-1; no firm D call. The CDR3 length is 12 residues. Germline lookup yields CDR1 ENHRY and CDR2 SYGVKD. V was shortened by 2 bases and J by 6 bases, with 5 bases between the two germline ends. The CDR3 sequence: CAISEGGNEQFF. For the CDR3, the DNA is TGTGCCATCAGTGAGGGCGGCAATGAGCAGTTCTTC.

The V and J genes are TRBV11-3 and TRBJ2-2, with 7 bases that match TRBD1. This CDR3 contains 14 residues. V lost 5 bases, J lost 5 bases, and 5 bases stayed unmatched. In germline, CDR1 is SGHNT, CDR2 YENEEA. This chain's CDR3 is CASSTRQGTGELFF. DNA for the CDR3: TGTGCCAGCAGCACAAGACAGGGAACCGGGGAGCTGTTTTTT.

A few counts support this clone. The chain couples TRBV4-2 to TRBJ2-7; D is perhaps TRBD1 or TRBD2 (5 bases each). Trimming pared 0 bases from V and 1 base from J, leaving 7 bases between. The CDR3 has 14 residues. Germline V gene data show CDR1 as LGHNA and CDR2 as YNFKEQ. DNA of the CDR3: TGTGCCAGCAGCCAAGATTGGGGGTCCTACGAGCAGTACTTC. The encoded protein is CASSQDWGSYEQYF.

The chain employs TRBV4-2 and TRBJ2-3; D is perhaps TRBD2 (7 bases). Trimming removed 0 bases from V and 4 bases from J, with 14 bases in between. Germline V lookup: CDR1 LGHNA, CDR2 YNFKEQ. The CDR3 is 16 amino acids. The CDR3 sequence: CASSQEKGGGPDTQYF. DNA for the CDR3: TGTGCCAGCAGCCAAGAGAAGGGGGGGGGCCCAGATACGCAGTATTTT.

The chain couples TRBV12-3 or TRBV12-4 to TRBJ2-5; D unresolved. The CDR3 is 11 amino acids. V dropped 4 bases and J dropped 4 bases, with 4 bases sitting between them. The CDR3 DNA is TGTGCCAGCAGTTCTCGAGAGACCCAGTACTTC. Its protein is CASSSRETQYF.

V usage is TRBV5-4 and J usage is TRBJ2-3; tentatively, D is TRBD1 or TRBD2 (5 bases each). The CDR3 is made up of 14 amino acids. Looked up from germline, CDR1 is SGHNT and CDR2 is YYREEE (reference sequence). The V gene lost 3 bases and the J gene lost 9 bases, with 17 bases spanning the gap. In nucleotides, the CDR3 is TGTGCCAGCAGCTCTGGGACCTCCCAAGGGACGCAGTATTTT. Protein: CASSSGTSQGTQYF.

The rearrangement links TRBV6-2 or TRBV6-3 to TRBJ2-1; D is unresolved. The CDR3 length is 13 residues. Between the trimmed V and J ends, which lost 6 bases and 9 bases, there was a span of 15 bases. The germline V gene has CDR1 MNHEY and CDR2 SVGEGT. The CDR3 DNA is TGTGCCAGCAGCCCCTCCAGCGAAGGTGAGCAGTTCTTC. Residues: CASSPSSEGEQFF.

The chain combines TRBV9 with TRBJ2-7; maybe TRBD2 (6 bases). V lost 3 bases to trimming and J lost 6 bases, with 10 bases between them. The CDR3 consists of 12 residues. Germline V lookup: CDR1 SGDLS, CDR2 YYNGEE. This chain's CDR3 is CASSAGSAEQYF. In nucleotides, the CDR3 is TGTGCCAGCAGCGCCGGGAGTGCCGAGCAGTACTTC.

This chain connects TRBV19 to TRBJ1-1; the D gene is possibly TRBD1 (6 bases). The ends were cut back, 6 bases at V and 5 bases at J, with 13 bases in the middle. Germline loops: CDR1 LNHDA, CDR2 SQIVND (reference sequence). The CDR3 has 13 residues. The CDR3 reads CASSETGWTEAFF. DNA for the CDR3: TGTGCCAGTAGCGAAACAGGGTGGACTGAAGCTTTCTTT.

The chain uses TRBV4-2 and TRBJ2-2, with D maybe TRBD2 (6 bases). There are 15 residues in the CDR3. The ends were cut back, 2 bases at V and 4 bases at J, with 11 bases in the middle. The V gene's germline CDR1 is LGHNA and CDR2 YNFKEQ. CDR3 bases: TGTGCCAGCAGCCAAACGGGGGAGAGCACCGGGGAGCTGTTTTTT. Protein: CASSQTGESTGELFF.

The CDR3 DNA reads as TGTGCCAGCAGTTACGGCGGGACAAAGCAGTTCTTC. Its protein is CASSYGGTKQFF. The chain employs TRBV6-5 and TRBJ2-1; either TRBD1 or TRBD2 may supply D (6 bases each). V was cut by 2 bases and J by 11 bases, with 10 bases left in between. The germline gives CDR1 MNHEY, CDR2 SVGAGI. The CDR3 consists of 12 residues.

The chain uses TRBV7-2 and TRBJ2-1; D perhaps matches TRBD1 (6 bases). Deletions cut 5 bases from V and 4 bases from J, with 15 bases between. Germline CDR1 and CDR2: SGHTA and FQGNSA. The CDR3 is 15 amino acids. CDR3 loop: CASSLPTGRYNEQFF. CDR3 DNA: TGTGCCAGCAGCCTGCCCACAGGGAGATACAATGAGCAGTTCTTC.

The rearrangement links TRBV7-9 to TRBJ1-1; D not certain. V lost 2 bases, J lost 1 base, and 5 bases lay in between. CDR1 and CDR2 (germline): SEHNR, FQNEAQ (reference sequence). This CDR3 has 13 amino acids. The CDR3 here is CASSLLENTEAFF. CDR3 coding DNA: TGTGCCAGCAGCTTATTGGAGAACACTGAAGCTTTCTTT.

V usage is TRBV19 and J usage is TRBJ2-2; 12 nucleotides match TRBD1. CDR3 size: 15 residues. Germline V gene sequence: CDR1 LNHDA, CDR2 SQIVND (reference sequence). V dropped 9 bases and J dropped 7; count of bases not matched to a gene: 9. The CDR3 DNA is TGTGCCAGCGCCGGGACAGGGGGCACGGGCGGGGAGCTGTTTTTT. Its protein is CASAGTGGTGGELFF.

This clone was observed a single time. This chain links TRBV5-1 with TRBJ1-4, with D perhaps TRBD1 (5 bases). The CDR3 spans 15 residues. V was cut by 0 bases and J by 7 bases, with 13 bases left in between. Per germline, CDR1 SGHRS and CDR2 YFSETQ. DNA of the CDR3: TGCGCCAGCAGCTTGGGGGCAGGGTTTCGTGAAAAACTGTTTTTT. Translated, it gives CASSLGAGFREKLFF.

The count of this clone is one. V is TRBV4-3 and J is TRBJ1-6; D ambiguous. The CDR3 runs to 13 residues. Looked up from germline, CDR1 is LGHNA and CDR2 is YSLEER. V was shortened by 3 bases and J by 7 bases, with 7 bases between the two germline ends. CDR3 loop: CASSQDQNSPLHF. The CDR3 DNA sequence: TGCGCCAGCAGCCAGGACCAGAATTCACCCCTCCACTTT.

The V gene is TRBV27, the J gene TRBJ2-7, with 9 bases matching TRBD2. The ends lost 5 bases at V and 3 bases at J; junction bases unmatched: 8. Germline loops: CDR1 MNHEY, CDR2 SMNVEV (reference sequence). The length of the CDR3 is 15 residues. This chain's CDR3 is CASSESGTSLYEQYF. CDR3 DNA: TGTGCCAGCAGTGAATCCGGGACTAGCCTCTACGAGCAGTACTTC.

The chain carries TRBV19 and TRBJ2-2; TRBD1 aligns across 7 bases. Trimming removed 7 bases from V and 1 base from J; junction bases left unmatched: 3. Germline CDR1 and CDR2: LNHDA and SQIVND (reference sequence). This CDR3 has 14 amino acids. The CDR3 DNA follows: TGTGCCAGTAAATGGACAGGGAACACCGGGGAGCTGTTTTTT. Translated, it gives CASKWTGNTGELFF. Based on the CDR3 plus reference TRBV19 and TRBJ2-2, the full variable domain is DGGITQSPKYLFRKEGQNVTLSCEQNLNHDAMYWYRQDPGQGLRLIYYSQIVNDFQKGDIAEGYSVSREKKESFPLTVTSAQKNPTAFYLCASKWTGNTGELFFGEGSRLTVL.

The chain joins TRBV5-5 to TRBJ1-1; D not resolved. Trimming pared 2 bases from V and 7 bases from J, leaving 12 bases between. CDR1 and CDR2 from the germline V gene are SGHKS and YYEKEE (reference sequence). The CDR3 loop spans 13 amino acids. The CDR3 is CASSFMMVGEAFF. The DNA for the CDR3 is TGTGCCAGCAGCTTTATGATGGTGGGTGAAGCTTTCTTT.

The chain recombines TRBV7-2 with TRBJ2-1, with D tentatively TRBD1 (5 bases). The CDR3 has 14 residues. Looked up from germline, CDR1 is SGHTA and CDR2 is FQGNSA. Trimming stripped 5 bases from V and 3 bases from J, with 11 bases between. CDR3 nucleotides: TGTGCCAGCAGCCCCGGACATCTCTACAATGAGCAGTTCTTC. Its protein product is CASSPGHLYNEQFF.

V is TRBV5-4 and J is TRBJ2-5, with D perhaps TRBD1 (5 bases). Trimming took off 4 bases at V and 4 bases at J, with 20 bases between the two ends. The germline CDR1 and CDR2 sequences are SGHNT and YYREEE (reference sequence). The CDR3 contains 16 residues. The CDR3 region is CASSKDSRASGETQYF. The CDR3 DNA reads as TGTGCCAGCAGCAAAGACAGCCGGGCCTCGGGAGAGACCCAGTACTTC.

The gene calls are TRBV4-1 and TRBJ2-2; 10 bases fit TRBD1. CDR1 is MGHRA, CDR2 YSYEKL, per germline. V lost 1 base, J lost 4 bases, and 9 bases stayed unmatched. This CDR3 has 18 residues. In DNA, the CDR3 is TGCGCCAGCAGCCAAGGCAGACAGGGGGCGCTTAGCACCGGGGAGCTGTTTTTT. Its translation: CASSQGRQGALSTGELFF.

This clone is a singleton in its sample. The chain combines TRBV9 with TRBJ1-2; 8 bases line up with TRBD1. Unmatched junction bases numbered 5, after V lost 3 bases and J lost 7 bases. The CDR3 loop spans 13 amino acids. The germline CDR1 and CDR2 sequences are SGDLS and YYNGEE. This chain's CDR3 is CASSARQGAGYTF. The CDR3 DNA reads TGTGCCAGCAGCGCGCGGCAGGGGGCTGGCTACACCTTC.

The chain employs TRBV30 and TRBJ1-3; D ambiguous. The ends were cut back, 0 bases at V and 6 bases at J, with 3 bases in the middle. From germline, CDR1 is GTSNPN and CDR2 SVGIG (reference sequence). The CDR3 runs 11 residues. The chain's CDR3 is CAWSVLNTIYF. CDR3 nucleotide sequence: TGTGCCTGGAGTGTACTAAACACCATATATTTT.

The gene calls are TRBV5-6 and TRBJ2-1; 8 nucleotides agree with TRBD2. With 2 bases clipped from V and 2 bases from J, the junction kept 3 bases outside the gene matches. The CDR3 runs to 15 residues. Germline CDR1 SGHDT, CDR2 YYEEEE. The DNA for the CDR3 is TGTGCCAGCAGCTTTAGCGGGACGGCCTACAATGAGCAGTTCTTC. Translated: CASSFSGTAYNEQFF.